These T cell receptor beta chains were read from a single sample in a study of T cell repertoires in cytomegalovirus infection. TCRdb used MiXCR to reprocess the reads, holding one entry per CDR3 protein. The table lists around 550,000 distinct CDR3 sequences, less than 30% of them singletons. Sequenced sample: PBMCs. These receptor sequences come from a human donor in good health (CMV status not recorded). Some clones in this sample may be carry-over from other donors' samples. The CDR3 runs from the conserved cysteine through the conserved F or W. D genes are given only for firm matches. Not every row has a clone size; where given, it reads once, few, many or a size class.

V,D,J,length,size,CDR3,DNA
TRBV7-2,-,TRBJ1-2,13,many,CASSSLGNHGYTF,TGTGCCAGCAGCTCCCTCGGGAATCATGGCTACACCTTC
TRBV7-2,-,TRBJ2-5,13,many,CASSLNKRETQYF,TGTGCCAGCAGCTTAAACAAGCGAGAGACCCAGTACTTC
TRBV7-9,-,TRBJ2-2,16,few,CASSRPLADNTGELFF,TGTGCCAGCAGCCGTCCACTTGCGGACAACACCGGGGAGCTGTTTTTT
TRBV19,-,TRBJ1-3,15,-,CASSIPTGSGNTIYF,TGTGCCAGTAGTATCCCCACAGGCTCTGGAAACACCATATATTTT
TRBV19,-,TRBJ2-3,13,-,CASSSERTDTQYF,TGTGCCAGTTCTAGCGAGCGCACAGATACGCAGTATTTT
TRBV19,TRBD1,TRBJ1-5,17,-,CASSFSGTGSSGQPQHF,TGTGCCAGTAGTTTCTCCGGGACAGGGAGTTCTGGCCAGCCCCAGCATTTT
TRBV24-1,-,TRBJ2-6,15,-,CATSSRVSGANVLTF,TGTGCCACCAGTTCCAGGGTCTCTGGGGCCAACGTCCTGACTTTC
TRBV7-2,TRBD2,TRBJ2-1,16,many,CASSLSRDYRNNEQFF,TGTGCCAGCAGCTTATCACGGGACTATCGAAACAATGAGCAGTTCTTC
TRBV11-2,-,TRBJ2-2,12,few,CASSYGRVELFF,TGTGCCAGCAGCTACGGACGGGTGGAGCTGTTTTTT
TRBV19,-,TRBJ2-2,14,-,CASSAGHNTGELFF,TGTGCCAGTAGTGCCGGACACAACACCGGGGAGCTGTTTTTT
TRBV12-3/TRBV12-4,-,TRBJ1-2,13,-,CASSSWITYGYTF,TGTGCCAGCAGTTCCTGGATTACCTATGGCTACACCTTC
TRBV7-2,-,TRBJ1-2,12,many,CASSLGRNGYTF,TGTGCCAGCAGCTTAGGTCGAAATGGCTACACCTTC
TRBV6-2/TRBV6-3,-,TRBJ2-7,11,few,CASSNSNEQYF,TGTGCCAGCAGTAACAGCAACGAGCAGTACTTC
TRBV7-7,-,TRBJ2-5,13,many,CELETRGLETQYF,TGTGAACTTGAGACTAGGGGGTTAGAGACCCAGTACTTC
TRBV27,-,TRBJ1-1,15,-,CASSPPRSGVTEAFF,TGTGCCAGCAGTCCTCCTCGATCTGGCGTAACTGAAGCTTTCTTT
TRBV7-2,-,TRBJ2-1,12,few,CASSSDGNEQFF,TGTGCCAGCAGCTCAGATGGGAATGAGCAGTTCTTC
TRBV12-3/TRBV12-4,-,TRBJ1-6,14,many,CASSLGRYNSPLHF,TGTGCCAGCAGCTTAGGCAGATACAATTCACCCCTCCACTTT
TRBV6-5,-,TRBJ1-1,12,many,CASSYGGTEAFF,TGTGCCAGCAGCTACGGGGGGACTGAAGCTTTCTTT
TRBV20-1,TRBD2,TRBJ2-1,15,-,CSAKRLAGGNNEQFF,TGCAGTGCTAAACGACTAGCGGGGGGAAACAATGAGCAGTTCTTC
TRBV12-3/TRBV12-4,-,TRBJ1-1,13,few,CASKGQLNTEAFF,TGTGCCAGCAAGGGACAACTGAACACTGAAGCTTTCTTT
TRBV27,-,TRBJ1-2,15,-,CASSLWAGKDYGYTF,TGTGCCAGCAGTTTATGGGCAGGGAAGGACTATGGCTACACCTTC
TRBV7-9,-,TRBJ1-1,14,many,CASILLLTRTEAFF,TGTGCCAGCATACTATTACTTACGAGGACTGAAGCTTTCTTT
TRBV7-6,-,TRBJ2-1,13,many,CASSSGSGTEQFF,TGTGCCAGCAGCTCGGGTTCCGGGACTGAGCAGTTCTTC
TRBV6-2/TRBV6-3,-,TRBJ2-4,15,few,CASTPERLAKNIQYF,TGTGCCAGCACCCCAGAGCGACTAGCCAAAAACATTCAGTACTTC
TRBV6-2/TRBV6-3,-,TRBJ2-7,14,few,CASKNPGVSYEQYF,TGTGCCAGCAAGAACCCCGGTGTCTCCTACGAGCAGTACTTC
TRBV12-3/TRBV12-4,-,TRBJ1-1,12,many,CASMVVGTEAFF,TGTGCCAGCATGGTGGTTGGGACTGAAGCTTTCTTT
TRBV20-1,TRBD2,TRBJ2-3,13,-,CSARDRGLATQYF,TGCAGTGCTAGAGATCGGGGACTAGCTACGCAGTATTTT
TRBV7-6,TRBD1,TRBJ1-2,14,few,CASSLGQVAVGYTF,TGTGCCAGCAGCTTGGGACAGGTAGCGGTCGGCTACACCTTC
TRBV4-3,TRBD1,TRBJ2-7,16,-,CASSQAAGQGVYEQYF,TGCGCCAGCAGCCAAGCCGCGGGACAGGGGGTCTACGAGCAGTACTTC
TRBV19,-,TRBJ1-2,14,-,CASTPTSGDHGYTF,TGTGCCAGTACCCCGACATCGGGGGATCATGGCTACACCTTC
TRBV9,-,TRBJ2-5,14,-,CASSVYLTAETQYF,TGTGCCAGCAGCGTCTACCTCACGGCAGAGACCCAGTACTTC
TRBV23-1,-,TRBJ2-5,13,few,CASTPATQETQYF,TGCGCCAGCACCCCCGCCACCCAAGAGACCCAGTACTTC
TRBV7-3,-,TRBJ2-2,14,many,CASSPHQDPGELFF,TGTGCCAGCAGCCCCCATCAGGATCCCGGGGAGCTGTTTTTT
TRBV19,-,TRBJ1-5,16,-,CASNEGPGRGHQPQHF,TGTGCCAGTAACGAGGGGCCGGGAAGGGGACATCAGCCCCAGCATTTT
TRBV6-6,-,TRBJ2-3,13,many,CASSTPQEAKQYF,TGTGCCAGCAGTACCCCTCAGGAAGCAAAGCAGTATTTT
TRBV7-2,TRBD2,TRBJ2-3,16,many,CASSLGLAIGADTQYF,TGTGCCAGCAGCTTAGGACTAGCGATAGGGGCAGATACGCAGTATTTT
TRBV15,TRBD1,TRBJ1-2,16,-,CATSRVPGQGFYGYTF,TGTGCCACCAGCAGAGTCCCGGGACAGGGGTTCTATGGCTACACCTTC
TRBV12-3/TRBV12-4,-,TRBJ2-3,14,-,CASSLELAKDTQYF,TGTGCCAGCAGTTTGGAACTAGCTAAGGATACGCAGTATTTT
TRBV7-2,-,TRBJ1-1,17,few,CASSGGAGAPMGTEAFF,TGTGCCAGCAGCGGGGGGGCAGGGGCGCCTATGGGGACTGAAGCTTTCTTT
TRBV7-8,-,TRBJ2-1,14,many,CASSRLAWGDEQFF,TGTGCCAGCAGCCGGCTGGCTTGGGGGGATGAGCAGTTCTTC
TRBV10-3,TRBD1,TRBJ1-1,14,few,CAISEGQESLEAFF,TGTGCCATCAGTGAGGGACAGGAGAGTCTTGAAGCTTTCTTT
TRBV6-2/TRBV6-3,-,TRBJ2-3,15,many,CASSYSLESTDTQYF,TGTGCCAGCAGTTACTCCCTGGAGTCTACAGATACGCAGTATTTT
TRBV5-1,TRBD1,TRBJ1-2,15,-,CASSLTTGREVGYTF,TGCGCCAGCAGCCTAACGACAGGGCGGGAGGTTGGCTACACCTTC
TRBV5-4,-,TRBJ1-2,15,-,CASTLEGGAGYGYTF,TGTGCCAGCACTCTGGAGGGGGGCGCTGGCTATGGCTACACCTTC
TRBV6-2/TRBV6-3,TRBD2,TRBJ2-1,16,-,CASSKIAGGGYNEQFF,TGTGCCAGCAGTAAAATAGCGGGAGGTGGTTACAATGAGCAGTTCTTC
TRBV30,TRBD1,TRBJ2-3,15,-,CAWRIPGTGGDTQYF,TGTGCCTGGAGGATCCCTGGGACAGGGGGAGATACGCAGTATTTT
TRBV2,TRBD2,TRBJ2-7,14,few,CASSLAGIVYEQYF,TGTGCCAGCAGTTTAGCGGGAATAGTCTACGAGCAGTACTTC
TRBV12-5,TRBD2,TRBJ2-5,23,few,CASGLVRQHPGLAGGAPEETQYF,TGTGCTAGTGGTTTGGTCCGCCAACATCCGGGACTAGCGGGAGGGGCCCCCGAAGAGACCCAGTACTTC
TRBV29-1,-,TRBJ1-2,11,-,CSVFSGDGYTF,TGCAGCGTATTCAGTGGGGATGGCTACACCTTC
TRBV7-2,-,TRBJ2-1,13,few,CASSLDSRYEQFF,TGTGCCAGCAGCTTAGATTCCCGATATGAGCAGTTCTTC
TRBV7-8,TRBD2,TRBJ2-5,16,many,CASSLGSGRMKETQYF,TGTGCCAGCAGCTTAGGGAGCGGGAGGATGAAAGAGACCCAGTACTTC
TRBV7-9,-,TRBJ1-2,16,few,CASSSSGGARYYGYTF,TGTGCCAGCAGCTCGTCGGGGGGGGCGCGGTACTATGGCTACACCTTC
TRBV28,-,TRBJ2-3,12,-,CAIEGGTDTQYF,TGTGCCATCGAAGGTGGCACAGATACGCAGTATTTT
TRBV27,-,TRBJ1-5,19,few,CASSPGQGDDSYSNQPQHF,TGTGCCAGCAGTCCTGGACAAGGGGACGATTCTTATAGCAATCAGCCCCAGCATTTT
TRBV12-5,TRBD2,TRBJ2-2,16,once,CASGSSSGSGGGELFF,TGTGCTAGTGGTTCGTCTAGCGGGAGTGGTGGCGGGGAGCTGTTTTTT
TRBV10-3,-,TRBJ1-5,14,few,CAISEEGQGQPQHF,TGTGCCATCAGTGAGGAGGGTCAAGGTCAGCCCCAGCATTTT
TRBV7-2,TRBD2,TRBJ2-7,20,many,CASSLGGGSGRAKSSYEQYF,TGTGCCAGCAGCTTAGGCGGAGGTAGCGGGAGGGCCAAATCATCCTACGAGCAGTACTTC
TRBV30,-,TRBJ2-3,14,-,CAWSGTRSTDTQYF,TGTGCCTGGAGCGGGACCAGAAGCACAGATACGCAGTATTTT